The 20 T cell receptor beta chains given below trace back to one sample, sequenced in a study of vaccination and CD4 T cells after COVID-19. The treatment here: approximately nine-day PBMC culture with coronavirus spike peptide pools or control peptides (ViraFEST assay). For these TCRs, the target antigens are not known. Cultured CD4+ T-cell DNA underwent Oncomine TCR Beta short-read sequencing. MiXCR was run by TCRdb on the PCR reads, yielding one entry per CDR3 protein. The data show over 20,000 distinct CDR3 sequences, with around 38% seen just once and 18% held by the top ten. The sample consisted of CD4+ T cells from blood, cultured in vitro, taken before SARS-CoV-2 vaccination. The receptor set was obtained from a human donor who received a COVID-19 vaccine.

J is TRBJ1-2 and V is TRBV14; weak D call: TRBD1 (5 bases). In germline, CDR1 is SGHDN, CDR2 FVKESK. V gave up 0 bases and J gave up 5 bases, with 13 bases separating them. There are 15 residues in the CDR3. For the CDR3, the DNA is TGTGCCAGCAGCCAAGATAGGGGTGGCCTATATGGCTACACCTTC. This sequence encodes CASSQDRGGLYGYTF.

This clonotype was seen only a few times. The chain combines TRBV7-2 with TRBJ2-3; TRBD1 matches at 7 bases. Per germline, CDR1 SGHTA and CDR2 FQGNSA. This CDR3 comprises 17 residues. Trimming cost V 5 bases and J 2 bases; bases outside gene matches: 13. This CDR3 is CASSGASGTAITDTQYF. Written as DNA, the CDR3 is TGTGCCAGCAGCGGCGCGTCCGGGACAGCGATCACAGATACGCAGTATTTT.

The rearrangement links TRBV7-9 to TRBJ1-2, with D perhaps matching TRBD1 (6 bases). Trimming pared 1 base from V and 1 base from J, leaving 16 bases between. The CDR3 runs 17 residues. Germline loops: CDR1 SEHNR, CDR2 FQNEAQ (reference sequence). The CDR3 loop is CASSLGSRGGFNYGYTF. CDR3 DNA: TGTGCCAGCAGCTTAGGGAGCAGGGGAGGTTTTAACTATGGCTACACCTTC.

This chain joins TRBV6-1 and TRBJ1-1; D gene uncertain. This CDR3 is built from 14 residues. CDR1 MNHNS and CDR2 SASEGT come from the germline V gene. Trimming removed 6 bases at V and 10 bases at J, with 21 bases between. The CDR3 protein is CASSPGRVRYGAFF. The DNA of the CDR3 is TGTGCCAGCAGCCCAGGACGGGTCCGTTACGGAGCTTTCTTT.

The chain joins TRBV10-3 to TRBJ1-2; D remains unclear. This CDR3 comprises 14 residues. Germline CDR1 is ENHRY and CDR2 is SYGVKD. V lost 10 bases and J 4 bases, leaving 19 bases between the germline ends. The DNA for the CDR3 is TGTGCCACCGCGGGCCGCGCGAACTCCTATGGCTACACCTTC. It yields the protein CATAGRANSYGYTF.

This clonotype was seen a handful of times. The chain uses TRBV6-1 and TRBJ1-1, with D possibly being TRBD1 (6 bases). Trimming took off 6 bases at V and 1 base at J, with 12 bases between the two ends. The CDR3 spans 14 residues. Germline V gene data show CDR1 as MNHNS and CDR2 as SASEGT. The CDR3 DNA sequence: TGTGCCAGCAGGCGGGGGCAGGAGAACACTGAAGCTTTCTTT. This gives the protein CASRRGQENTEAFF.

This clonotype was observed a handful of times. CDR3 amino acids: CSALGSATYNEQFF. CDR3 DNA sequence: TGCAGTGCTCTAGGGTCAGCTACCTACAATGAGCAGTTCTTC. The chain joins TRBV20-1 to TRBJ2-1; D gene uncertain. CDR1 and CDR2 from the germline V gene are DFQATT and SNEGSKA (reference sequence). V lost 5 bases and J 2 bases, leaving 13 bases between the germline ends. The CDR3 is made up of 14 amino acids.

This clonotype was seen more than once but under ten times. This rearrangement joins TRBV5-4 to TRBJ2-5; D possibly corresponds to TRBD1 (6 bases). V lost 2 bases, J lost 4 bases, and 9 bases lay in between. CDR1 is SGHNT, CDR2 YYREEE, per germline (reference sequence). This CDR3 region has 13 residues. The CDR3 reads CASSLGQPETQYF. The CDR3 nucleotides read TGTGCCAGCAGCTTAGGACAGCCAGAGACCCAGTACTTC.

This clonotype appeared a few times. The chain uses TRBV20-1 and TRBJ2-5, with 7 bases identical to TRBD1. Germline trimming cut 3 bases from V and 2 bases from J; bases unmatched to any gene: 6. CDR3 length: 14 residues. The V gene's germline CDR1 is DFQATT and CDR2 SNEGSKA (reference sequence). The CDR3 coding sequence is TGCAGTGCTAGCCGGGACAGAAGACAAGAGACCCAGTACTTC. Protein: CSASRDRRQETQYF.

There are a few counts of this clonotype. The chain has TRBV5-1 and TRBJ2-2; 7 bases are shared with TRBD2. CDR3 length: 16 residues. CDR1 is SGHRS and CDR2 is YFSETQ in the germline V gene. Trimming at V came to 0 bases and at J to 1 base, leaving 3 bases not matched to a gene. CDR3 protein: CASSLEVAGNTGELFF. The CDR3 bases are TGCGCCAGCAGCTTGGAAGTAGCGGGGAACACCGGGGAGCTGTTTTTT.

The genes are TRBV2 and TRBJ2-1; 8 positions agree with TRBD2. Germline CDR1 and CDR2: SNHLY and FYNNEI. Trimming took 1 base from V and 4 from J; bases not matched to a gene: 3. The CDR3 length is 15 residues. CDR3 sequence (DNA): TGTGCCAGCAGTGAAGTACGGGGGGGATACAATGAGCAGTTCTTC. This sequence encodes CASSEVRGGYNEQFF.

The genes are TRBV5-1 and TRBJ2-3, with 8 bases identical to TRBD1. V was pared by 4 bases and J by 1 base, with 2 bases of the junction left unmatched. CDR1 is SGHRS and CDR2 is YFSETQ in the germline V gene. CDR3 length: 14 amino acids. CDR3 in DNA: TGCGCCAGCAGCGCGGACAGGGGCACAGATACGCAGTATTTT. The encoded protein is CASSADRGTDTQYF.

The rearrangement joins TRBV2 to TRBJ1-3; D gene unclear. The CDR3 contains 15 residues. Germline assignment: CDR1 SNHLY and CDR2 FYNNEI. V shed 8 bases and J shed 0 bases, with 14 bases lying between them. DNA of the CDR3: TGTGCCAGCGCCTATGTCGGAAGCTCTGGAAACACCATATATTTT. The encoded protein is CASAYVGSSGNTIYF.

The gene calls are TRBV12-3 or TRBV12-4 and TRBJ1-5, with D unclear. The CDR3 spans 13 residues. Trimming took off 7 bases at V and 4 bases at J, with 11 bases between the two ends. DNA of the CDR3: TGTGCCAGCAAATTCAGCTGGAATCAGCCCCAGCATTTT. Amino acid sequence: CASKFSWNQPQHF.

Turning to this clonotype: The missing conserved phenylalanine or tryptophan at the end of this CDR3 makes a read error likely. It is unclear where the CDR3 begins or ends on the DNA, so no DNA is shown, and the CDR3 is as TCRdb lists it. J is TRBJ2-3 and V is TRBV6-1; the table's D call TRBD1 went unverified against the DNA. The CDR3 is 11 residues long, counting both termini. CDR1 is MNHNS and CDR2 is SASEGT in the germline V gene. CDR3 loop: CASSEADPATL.

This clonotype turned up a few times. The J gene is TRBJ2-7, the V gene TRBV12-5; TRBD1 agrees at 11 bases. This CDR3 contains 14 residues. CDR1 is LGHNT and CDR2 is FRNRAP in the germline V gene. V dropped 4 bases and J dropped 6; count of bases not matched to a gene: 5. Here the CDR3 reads CASGSSGTGGEQYF. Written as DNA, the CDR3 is TGTGCTAGTGGTTCGTCCGGGACAGGGGGCGAGCAGTACTTC.

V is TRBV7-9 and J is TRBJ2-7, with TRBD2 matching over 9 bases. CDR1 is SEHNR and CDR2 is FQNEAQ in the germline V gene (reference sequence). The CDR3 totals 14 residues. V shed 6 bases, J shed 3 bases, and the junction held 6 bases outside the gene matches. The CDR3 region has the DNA TGTGCCAGCAGAAAGGGACTAGCAGACTACGAGCAGTACTTC. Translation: CASRKGLADYEQYF.

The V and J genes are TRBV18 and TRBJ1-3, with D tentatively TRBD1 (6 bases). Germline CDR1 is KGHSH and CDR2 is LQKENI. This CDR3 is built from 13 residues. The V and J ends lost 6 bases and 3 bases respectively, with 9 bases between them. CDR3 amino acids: CASSEQGGNTIYF. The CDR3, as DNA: TGTGCCAGCTCCGAACAGGGTGGAAACACCATATATTTT.

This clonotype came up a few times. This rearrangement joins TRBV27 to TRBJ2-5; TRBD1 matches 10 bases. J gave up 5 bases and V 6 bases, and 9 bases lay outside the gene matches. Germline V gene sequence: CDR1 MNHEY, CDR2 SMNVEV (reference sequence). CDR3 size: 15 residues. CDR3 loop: CASRQPGQGSETQYF. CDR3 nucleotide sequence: TGTGCCAGCAGACAACCGGGACAGGGGTCGGAGACCCAGTACTTC.

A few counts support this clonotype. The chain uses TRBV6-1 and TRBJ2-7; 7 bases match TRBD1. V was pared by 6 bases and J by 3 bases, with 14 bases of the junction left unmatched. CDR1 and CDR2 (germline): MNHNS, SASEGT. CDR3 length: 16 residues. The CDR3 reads CASSDTYRGSFYEQYF. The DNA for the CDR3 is TGTGCCAGCAGCGACACCTACAGGGGTAGTTTCTACGAGCAGTACTTC.